Below are 21 T cell receptor beta chains sequenced from a single sample in a study of metastatic and nonmetastatic thyroid tumors. With MiXCR, TCRdb reprocessed the PCR reads. The table lists approximately 84,000 clones, 15% of them singletons. Ahead of thyroid surgery, no patient had received treatment of any kind. The sequencing sample was made of blood. Receptors originate from a female donor with papillary thyroid cancer or a benign thyroid nodule (not recorded which). Some clones in this sample may be carry-over from other donors' samples.

This clone was observed a few times. At one end the junction does not follow the germline gene, possibly because of a read error. The chain couples TRBV6-4 to TRBJ1-6, with a tentative D call TRBD1 (5 bases). CDR3 length: 15 residues. Germline CDR1 and CDR2: MRHNA and SNTAGT. DNA of the CDR3: TGTTCCAGCAGTGCCAACAGGATTCCTGGCTCACCCCTCCACTTT. Translation gives CSSSANRIPGSPLHF.

Many counts were recorded for this clone. This chain connects TRBV12-5 to TRBJ2-7; no clear D gene. The length of the CDR3 is 12 residues. Trimming took off 1 base at V and 2 bases at J, with 3 bases between the two ends. Germline assignment: CDR1 LGHNT and CDR2 FRNRAP. As DNA, the CDR3 is TGTGCTAGTGGTTTGGATACCTACGAGCAGTACTTC. This encodes CASGLDTYEQYF.

This clone was counted many times. The gene calls are TRBV28 and TRBJ2-4, with 8 bases fitting TRBD1. After removal of 5 bases from V and 3 bases from J, the junction contained 9 bases not matched to a gene. This CDR3 contains 16 residues. In germline, CDR1 is MDHEN, CDR2 SYDVKM. The CDR3 protein is CASSGQGGAHKNIQYF. CDR3 sequence (DNA): TGTGCCAGCAGTGGACAGGGAGGAGCACACAAAAACATTCAGTACTTC.

Ten or more counts support this clone. The chain recombines TRBV19 with TRBJ1-3; the D gene is possibly TRBD1 (6 bases). V gave up 6 bases and J gave up 0 bases, with 12 bases separating them. Germline values: CDR1 LNHDA, CDR2 SQIVND (reference sequence). The CDR3 has 15 residues. CDR3 coding DNA: TGTGCCAGTAGCAAAGGACAGATCTCTGGAAACACCATATATTTT. Protein product: CASSKGQISGNTIYF.

The sample holds a few counts of this clone. At one of its ends the junction is not consistent with the germline gene, which may arise from a read error. J is TRBJ1-5 and V is TRBV6-2 or TRBV6-3, with unresolved D. There are 15 residues in the CDR3. Germline V gene data show CDR1 as MNHEY and CDR2 as SVGEGT. The CDR3 loop is CASSTAGGSDHPQHF. CDR3 nucleotides: TGTGCCAGCAGTACGGCAGGAGGCTCGGATCATCCCCAGCATTTT.

This clone was observed many times. The chain employs TRBV19 and TRBJ2-2, with D perhaps TRBD1 or TRBD2 (5 bases each). The V gene lost 10 bases and the J gene lost 7 bases, with 22 bases spanning the gap. This CDR3 has 15 residues. Germline V CDR1 and CDR2: LNHDA, SQIVND (reference sequence). The CDR3 DNA reads as TGTGCCACTAAGGGGACGGATCTTCGAAGCGGGGAGCTGTTTTTT. Translated: CATKGTDLRSGELFF.

Ten or more counts support this clone. The chain recombines TRBV4-2 with TRBJ2-6; D unresolved. Germline CDR1 reads LGHNA; CDR2 reads YNFKEQ. The CDR3 loop spans 16 amino acids. Deletions cut 5 bases from V and 0 bases from J, with 11 bases between. The CDR3 sequence is CASSSSSSSGANVLTF. The CDR3 DNA reads TGTGCCAGCAGCTCCTCTTCAAGCTCTGGGGCCAACGTCCTGACTTTC.

As to this clone: A junction end diverges from the germline sequence, so it may reflect a read error. The chain combines TRBV30 with TRBJ2-4, with TRBD2 as a possible D gene (6 bases). Germline V gene data show CDR1 as GTSNPN and CDR2 as SVGIG (reference sequence). CDR3 length equals 16 residues. The CDR3 here is CAWSMEGGLAKSIQYF. The CDR3 DNA is TGTGCCTGGAGTATGGAGGGCGGATTAGCCAAAAGCATTCAGTACTTC.

This clone occurred a few times. The junction differs from germline at one of its ends, possibly a read error. The rearrangement joins TRBV6-1 to TRBJ1-1; possible D gene TRBD1, 5 bases. The CDR3 runs 15 residues. Germline lookup yields CDR1 MNHNS and CDR2 SASEGT. The CDR3 loop reads CASSEYGTANTESFF. The CDR3 region has the DNA TGTGCCAGCAGTGAATATGGGACGGCTAACACTGAATCTTTCTTT.

This clone was recorded at least ten times. V is TRBV20-1 and J is TRBJ2-1, with D perhaps matching TRBD2 (7 bases). The CDR3 length is 13 residues. Per the germline V gene, CDR1 is DFQATT and CDR2 is SNEGSKA (reference sequence). CDR3 protein: CSALRGAYNEQFF. The CDR3 coding sequence is TGCAGCGCTCTCCGGGGGGCTTACAATGAGCAGTTCTTC.

This clone was counted ten times or more. The chain links TRBV5-1 to TRBJ1-2, with unresolved D. The CDR3 is 15 amino acids. CDR1 and CDR2 (germline): SGHRS, YFSETQ. V was pared by 0 bases and J by 1 base, with 10 bases between. As DNA, the CDR3 is TGCGCCAGCAGCTTGGCCGGCAGTCTTAACTATGGCTACACCTTC. Amino acid sequence: CASSLAGSLNYGYTF. The full variable domain, in which reference TRBV5-1 and TRBJ1-2 provide the parts outside the CDR3, is KAGVTQTPRYLIKTRGQQVTLSCSPISGHRSVSWYQQTPGQGLQFLFEYFSETQRNKGNFPGRFSGRQFSNSRSEMNVSTLELGDSALYLCASSLAGSLNYGYTFGSGTRLTVV.

This clone occurred many times. V usage is TRBV3-1 and J usage is TRBJ2-3; no reliable D call. Germline V gene sequence: CDR1 LGHDT, CDR2 YNNKEL (reference sequence). V was pared by 0 bases and J by 9 bases, with 10 bases between. The CDR3 runs to 13 residues. CDR3 in amino acids: CASSQEVTVTQYF. The CDR3 nucleotides are TGTGCCAGCAGCCAAGAAGTCACGGTGACGCAGTATTTT.

This clone occurred many times. The junction departs from germline at one end; a sequencing error may be responsible. The sample has other DNA sequences that encode this CDR3 too. This rearrangement joins TRBV14 to TRBJ1-1; 7 bases are a match to TRBD1. The CDR3 has 13 residues. Per germline, CDR1 SGHDN and CDR2 FVKESK. CDR3 DNA: TGTGCCAGCAGCAGACAGGGCTACACTGAGGCTTTCTTT. Protein product: CASSRQGYTEAFF.

The sample holds many counts of this clone. The chain joins TRBV28 to TRBJ1-2; TRBD1 might be the D (5 bases). Germline lookup yields CDR1 MDHEN and CDR2 SYDVKM. V gave up 7 bases and J gave up 2 bases, with 14 bases separating them. CDR3 length: 14 amino acids. This chain's CDR3 is CASTRTQANYGYTF. CDR3 DNA: TGTGCCAGCACACGTACACAGGCCAACTATGGCTACACCTTC.

V is TRBV4-2 and J is TRBJ1-4; no clear D. CDR1 is LGHNA and CDR2 is YNFKEQ in the germline V gene. V was pared by 4 bases and J by 7 bases, with 19 bases between. The CDR3 loop spans 16 amino acids. The CDR3 loop reads CASSPSGRWLSEKLFF. DNA of the CDR3: TGTGCCAGCAGCCCCAGTGGTCGGTGGTTAAGTGAAAAACTGTTTTTT.

Ten or more counts support this clone. Other nucleotide sequences in the sample specify the same CDR3. The chain links TRBV6-1 to TRBJ2-3; D is unresolved. Germline loops: CDR1 MNHNS, CDR2 SASEGT. Trimming removed 5 bases at V and 0 bases at J, with 6 bases between. The CDR3 loop spans 13 amino acids. The DNA for the CDR3 is TGTGCCAGCAGTCCCCCTAGCACAGATACGCAGTATTTT. Protein product: CASSPPSTDTQYF.

This clone was seen ten or more times. The same CDR3 can be traced to other DNA sequences in this sample. The genes are TRBV15 and TRBJ2-5; D not certain. The CDR3 runs to 13 residues. Looked up from germline, CDR1 is LNHNV and CDR2 is YYDKDF (reference sequence). Trimming stripped 3 bases from V and 5 bases from J, with 10 bases between. CDR3 nucleotides: TGTGCCACCAGCAGTGGTCTTGGGGAGACCCAGTACTTC. Its protein is CATSSGLGETQYF.

This clone was detected ten times or more. V and J are TRBV10-3 and TRBJ1-2; 10 nucleotides line up with TRBD1. The junction had 4 bases not matched to a gene; V was cut back by 4 bases and J by 8 bases. Germline CDR1 ENHRY, CDR2 SYGVKD. This CDR3 comprises 13 residues. The CDR3 is CAISAGQGQGYTF. In DNA form, the CDR3 reads TGTGCCATCAGTGCGGGACAGGGGCAAGGCTACACCTTC.

This clone was observed a few times. V is TRBV6-1 and J is TRBJ1-5, with no clear D. The CDR3 covers 12 residues. The germline V and J ends were trimmed by 8 bases and 0 bases, with 5 bases remaining between them. Germline lookup yields CDR1 MNHNS and CDR2 SASEGT. This CDR3 is CASQNSNQPQHF. In nucleotides, the CDR3 is TGTGCCAGCCAGAATAGCAATCAGCCCCAGCATTTT.

In its sample, this clone was seen many times. The genes are TRBV6-1 and TRBJ2-5; D is perhaps TRBD1 (6 bases). The CDR3 has 14 amino acids. Germline V gene data show CDR1 as MNHNS and CDR2 as SASEGT. V was clipped by 4 bases and J by 4 bases, with 13 bases between them. For the CDR3, the DNA is TGTGCCAGCAGTGCCCGGGGCAGGGGAGAGACCCAGTACTTC. This gives the protein CASSARGRGETQYF.

This clone has ten or more counts. This rearrangement joins TRBV4-1 to TRBJ2-7; 7 bases agree with TRBD2. V was clipped by 4 bases and J by 0 bases; unmatched bases: 12. The germline V gene encodes CDR1 MGHRA and CDR2 YSYEKL. The CDR3 length is 17 residues. CDR3 region: CASSPLGHGGTSYEQYF. CDR3 in DNA: TGCGCCAGCAGCCCACTCGGTCACGGGGGGACCTCCTACGAGCAGTACTTC.